The 12 T cell receptor beta chains below all came from one sample that was sequenced in a study of cytomegalovirus exposure and HLA in healthy donors. Researchers ran the PCR with 60 Vbeta and 13 Jbeta primers. TCRdb keeps only in-frame clones here, not all; method: immunoSEQ multiplex PCR. Of about 170,000 clones listed, over 65% are singletons. What was sequenced was PBMCs. The receptors were sampled from a female donor in good health and CMV-seronegative.

The chain carries TRBV5-1 and TRBJ2-5; 9 positions match TRBD1. V shed 4 bases and J 10 bases; nucleotides not matched to a gene: 8. This CDR3 contains 13 residues. CDR1 and CDR2 (germline): SGHRS, YFSETQ. The CDR3: CASSITQGANQYF. DNA for the CDR3: TGCGCCAGCAGCATAACACAGGGGGCGAACCAGTACTTC. The entire variable domain, with the rest obtained from reference TRBV5-1 and TRBJ2-5, is as follows: KAGVTQTPRYLIKTRGQQVTLSCSPISGHRSVSWYQQTPGQGLQFLFEYFSETQRNKGNFPGRFSGRQFSNSRSEMNVSTLELGDSALYLCASSITQGANQYFGPGTRLLVL.

This rearrangement joins TRBV11-1 to TRBJ1-6; TRBD1 matches at 10 bases. Germline CDR1 SGHAT, CDR2 FQDESV (reference sequence). J was trimmed by 7 bases and V by 4 bases; bases with no gene match: 4. The CDR3 spans 15 residues. CDR3 nucleotides: TGTGCCAGCAGCTGGGACAGGGGTGCGAATTCACCCCTCCACTTT. This gives the protein CASSWDRGANSPLHF.

CDR3: CASSLGTGGVGNTIYF. The CDR3 DNA is TGTGCCAGCAGCTTAGGGACAGGGGGTGTGGGAAACACCATATATTTT. The chain links TRBV7-2 to TRBJ1-3, with TRBD1 matching over 10 bases. This CDR3 has 16 amino acids. Per the germline V gene, CDR1 is SGHTA and CDR2 is FQGNSA. Trimming took 1 base from V and 4 from J; bases not matched to a gene: 4.

V usage is TRBV5-4 and J usage is TRBJ2-3, with unresolved D. The germline V gene encodes CDR1 SGHNT and CDR2 YYREEE (reference sequence). There are 14 residues in the CDR3. V was trimmed by 4 bases and J by 6 bases, leaving 15 bases between them. DNA for the CDR3: TGTGCCAGCAGCGACGACTCGGCGCTCGATACGCAGTATTTT. This sequence encodes CASSDDSALDTQYF.

The chain links TRBV7-3 to TRBJ2-1; 9 bases line up with TRBD2. CDR1 and CDR2 (germline): SGHTA, FQGTGA. Trimming cost V 2 bases and J 2 bases; bases outside gene matches: 4. The CDR3 has 16 residues. CDR3 DNA sequence: TGTGCCAGCAGCTTACGTCCTAGCGGGGCCTACAATGAGCAGTTCTTC. Translating gives CASSLRPSGAYNEQFF.

The chain is built from TRBV4-2 and TRBJ2-1; 11 nucleotides line up with TRBD2. With 3 bases clipped from V and 9 bases from J, the junction kept 13 bases outside the gene matches. Germline V gene data show CDR1 as LGHNA and CDR2 as YNFKEQ. The CDR3 consists of 17 residues. The CDR3 here is CASSQDFLAGGLGEQFF. The CDR3 DNA reads as TGTGCCAGCAGCCAGGACTTTCTAGCGGGAGGACTCGGTGAGCAGTTCTTC.

V gene TRBV30 combines with J gene TRBJ1-2, with D unclear. The CDR3 sequence is 13 residues long. Germline values: CDR1 GTSNPN, CDR2 SVGIG (reference sequence). V dropped 2 bases and J dropped 8 bases, with 15 bases sitting between them. Here the CDR3 DNA reads TGTGCCTGGAGTTTAGGTCGCCAGGAAGGCTACACCTTC. It yields the protein CAWSLGRQEGYTF.

CDR3 coding DNA: TGTGCCAGTAGTTCGGGACAGGGGGTTAGCTACGAGCAGTACTTC. Translation: CASSSGQGVSYEQYF. The chain carries TRBV19 and TRBJ2-7, with TRBD1 matching 11 bases. CDR3 length: 15 amino acids. Losses at the gene ends were 5 bases for V and 3 bases for J; bases not matched to a gene: 6. Looked up from germline, CDR1 is LNHDA and CDR2 is SQIVND (reference sequence). Supplemented by reference TRBV19 and TRBJ2-7, the full variable domain reads DGGITQSPKYLFRKEGQNVTLSCEQNLNHDAMYWYRQDPGQGLRLIYYSQIVNDFQKGDIAEGYSVSREKKESFPLTVTSAQKNPTAFYLCASSSGQGVSYEQYFGPGTRLTVT.

The genes are TRBV9 and TRBJ2-3; 8 positions match TRBD1. The germline gives CDR1 SGDLS, CDR2 YYNGEE. The ends lost 4 bases at V and 0 bases at J; junction bases unmatched: 13. This CDR3 is 18 amino acids long. The CDR3 reads CASSPTQGAFSSTDTQYF. CDR3 coding DNA: TGTGCCAGCAGCCCAACCCAGGGGGCCTTTTCTAGCACAGATACGCAGTATTTT.

As for this clone: The germline gene is not matched at one end of the junction; a read error may be the cause. The chain is built from TRBV5-5 and TRBJ2-6; D might be TRBD1 (5 bases). Germline V CDR1 and CDR2: SGHKS, YYEKEE (reference sequence). The CDR3 is 18 residues long. CDR3 in amino acids: CASSLSAGRSSGANGLTF. The CDR3 coding sequence is TGTGCCAGCAGCTTGTCGGCAGGGCGGTCGTCTGGGGCCAACGGCCTGACTTTC.

This clone appeared a few times. V gene TRBV4-1 combines with J gene TRBJ2-2; 7 bases are a match to TRBD2. Per the germline V gene, CDR1 is MGHRA and CDR2 is YSYEKL. J lost 7 bases, V lost 0 bases, and 5 bases had no gene match. The CDR3 covers 15 residues. CDR3 amino acids: CASSQDKGRGGELFF. The DNA for the CDR3 is TGCGCCAGCAGCCAAGATAAGGGGAGGGGCGGGGAGCTGTTTTTT.

This clone is a singleton in its sample. V usage is TRBV5-1 and J usage is TRBJ2-3, with 8 bases that match TRBD2. This CDR3 spans 15 amino acids. Germline loops: CDR1 SGHRS, CDR2 YFSETQ. Unmatched junction bases numbered 6, after V lost 3 bases and J lost 3 bases. The CDR3 DNA sequence: TGCGCCAGCAGCTCGGAGCGGGGGTATACAGATACGCAGTATTTT. It encodes CASSSERGYTDTQYF.